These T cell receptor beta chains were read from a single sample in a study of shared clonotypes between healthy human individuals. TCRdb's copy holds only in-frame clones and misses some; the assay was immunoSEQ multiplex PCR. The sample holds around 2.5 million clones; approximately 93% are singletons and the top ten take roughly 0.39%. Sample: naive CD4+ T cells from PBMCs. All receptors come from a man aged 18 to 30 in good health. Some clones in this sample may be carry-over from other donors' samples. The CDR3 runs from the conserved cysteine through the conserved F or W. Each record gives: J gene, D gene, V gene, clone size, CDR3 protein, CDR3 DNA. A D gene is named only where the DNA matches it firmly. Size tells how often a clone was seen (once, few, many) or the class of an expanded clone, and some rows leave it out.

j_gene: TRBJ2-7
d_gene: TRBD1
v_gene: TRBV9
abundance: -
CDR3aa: CASSLDRGEQYF
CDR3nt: TGTGCCAGCAGCCTCGACAGGGGCGAGCAGTACTTC

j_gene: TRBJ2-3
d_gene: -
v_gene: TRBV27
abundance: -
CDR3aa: CASSRDRFSSTDTQYF
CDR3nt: TGTGCCAGCAGTCGAGACAGGTTTTCTAGCACAGATACGCAGTATTTT

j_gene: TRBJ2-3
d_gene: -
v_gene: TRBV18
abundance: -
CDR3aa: CASSPPRNTDTQYF
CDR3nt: TGTGCCAGCTCACCACCGCGTAACACAGATACGCAGTATTTT

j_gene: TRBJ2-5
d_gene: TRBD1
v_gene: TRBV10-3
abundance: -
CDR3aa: CAIKQQGTETQYF
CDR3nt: TGTGCCATCAAACAACAGGGGACAGAGACCCAGTACTTC

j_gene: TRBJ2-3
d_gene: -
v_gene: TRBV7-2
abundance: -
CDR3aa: CASSTHPGDTQYF
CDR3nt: TGTGCCAGCAGCACCCATCCTGGAGATACGCAGTATTTT

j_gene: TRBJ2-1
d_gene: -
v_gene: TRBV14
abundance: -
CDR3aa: CASSQPTTRHNEQFF
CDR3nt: TGTGCCAGCAGCCAACCTACTACCCGGCACAATGAGCAGTTCTTC

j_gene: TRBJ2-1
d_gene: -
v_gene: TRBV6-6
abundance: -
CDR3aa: CASSYVVTDSYNEQFF
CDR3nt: TGTGCCAGCAGTTACGTGGTGACGGACTCCTACAATGAGCAGTTCTTC

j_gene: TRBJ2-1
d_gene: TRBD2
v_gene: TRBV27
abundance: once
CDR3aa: CASRPTTSGKNEQFF
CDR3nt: TGTGCCAGCAGACCGACGACTAGCGGGAAGAATGAGCAGTTCTTC

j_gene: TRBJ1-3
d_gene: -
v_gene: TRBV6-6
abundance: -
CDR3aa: CASRDSGGGGNTIYF
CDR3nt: TGTGCCAGCAGGGACAGCGGGGGCGGTGGAAACACCATATATTTT

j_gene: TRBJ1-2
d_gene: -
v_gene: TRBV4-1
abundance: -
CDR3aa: CASSQDPQGRRNGYTF
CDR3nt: TGCGCCAGCAGCCAAGATCCTCAGGGGCGCAGGAATGGCTACACCTTC

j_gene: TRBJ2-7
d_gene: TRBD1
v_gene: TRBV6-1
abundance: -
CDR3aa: CASSGRDRGLHEQYF
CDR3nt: TGTGCCAGCAGTGGCCGGGACAGGGGGCTCCACGAGCAGTACTTC

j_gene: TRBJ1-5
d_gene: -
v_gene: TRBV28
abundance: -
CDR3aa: CASCPPALHNQPQHF
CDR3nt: TGTGCCAGCTGTCCCCCCGCGCTGCACAATCAGCCCCAGCATTTT

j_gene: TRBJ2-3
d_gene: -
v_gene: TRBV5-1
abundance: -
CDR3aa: CASSLSQGSDTQYF
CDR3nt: TGCGCCAGCAGCCTGAGCCAAGGGTCAGATACGCAGTATTTT

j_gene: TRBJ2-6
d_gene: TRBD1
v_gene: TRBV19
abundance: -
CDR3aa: CASIGQGAAGANVLTF
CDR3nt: TGTGCCAGTATAGGACAGGGGGCGGCTGGGGCCAACGTCCTGACTTTC

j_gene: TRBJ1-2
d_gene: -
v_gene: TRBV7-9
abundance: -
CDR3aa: CASSGEGSTYYGYTF
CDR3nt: TGTGCCAGCAGCGGAGAAGGATCCACCTACTATGGCTACACCTTC

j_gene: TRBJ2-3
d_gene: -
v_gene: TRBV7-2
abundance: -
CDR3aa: CASSLGLGISTDTQYF
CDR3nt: TGTGCCAGCAGCTTAGGGCTAGGGATTAGCACAGATACGCAGTATTTT

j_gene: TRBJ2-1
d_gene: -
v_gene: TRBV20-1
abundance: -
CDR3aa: CSATNYNEQFF
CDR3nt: TGCAGTGCTACTAATTACAATGAGCAGTTCTTC

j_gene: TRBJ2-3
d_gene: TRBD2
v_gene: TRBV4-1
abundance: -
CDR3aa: CASSSPLRLAGGYTDTQYF
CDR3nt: TGCGCCAGCAGCTCACCGCTCCGACTAGCGGGAGGTTACACAGATACGCAGTATTTT

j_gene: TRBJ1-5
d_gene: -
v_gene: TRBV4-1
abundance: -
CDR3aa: CASSQEVGDQPQHF
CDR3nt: TGCGCCAGCAGCCAAGAAGTGGGCGATCAGCCCCAGCATTTT

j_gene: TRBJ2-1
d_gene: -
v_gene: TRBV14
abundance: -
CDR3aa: CASSLAVSYNEQFF
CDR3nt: TGTGCCAGCAGCCTAGCGGTCTCCTACAATGAGCAGTTCTTC

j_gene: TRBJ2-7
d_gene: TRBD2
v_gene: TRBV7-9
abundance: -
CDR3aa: CASSLAAGGDEQYF
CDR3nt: TGTGCCAGCAGCTTAGCAGCGGGAGGGGACGAGCAGTACTTC

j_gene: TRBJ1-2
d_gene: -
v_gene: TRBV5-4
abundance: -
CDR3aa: CASSLTGALYYGYTF
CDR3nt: TGTGCCAGCAGCCTGACCGGGGCATTATACTATGGCTACACCTTC

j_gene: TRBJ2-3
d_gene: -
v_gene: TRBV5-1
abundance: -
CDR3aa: CASLLGGSTDTQYF
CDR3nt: TGCGCCAGTCTCCTTGGGGGGAGCACAGATACGCAGTATTTT

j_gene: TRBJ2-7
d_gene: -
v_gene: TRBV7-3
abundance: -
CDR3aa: CASSLTVTSGEQYF
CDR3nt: TGTGCCAGCAGCTTAACGGTAACTAGTGGGGAGCAGTACTTC

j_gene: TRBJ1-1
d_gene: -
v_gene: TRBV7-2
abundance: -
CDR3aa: CASTSRGGNTEAFF
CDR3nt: TGTGCCAGCACCTCACGGGGGGGGAACACTGAAGCTTTCTTT

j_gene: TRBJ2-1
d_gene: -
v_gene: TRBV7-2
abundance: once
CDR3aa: CASSLEQAENEQFF
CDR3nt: TGTGCCAGCAGCTTAGAGCAGGCTGAGAATGAGCAGTTCTTC

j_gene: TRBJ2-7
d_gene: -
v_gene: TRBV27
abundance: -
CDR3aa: CASSPTTRRPSEQYF
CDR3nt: TGTGCCAGCAGTCCCACGACTAGACGTCCATCCGAGCAGTACTTC

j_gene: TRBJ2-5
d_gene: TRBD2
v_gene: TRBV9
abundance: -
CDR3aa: CASSVASGRGETQYF
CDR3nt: TGTGCCAGCAGCGTAGCAAGCGGGAGGGGCGAGACCCAGTACTTC

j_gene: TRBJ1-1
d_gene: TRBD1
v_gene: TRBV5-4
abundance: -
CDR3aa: CASSLAQGVMNTEAFF
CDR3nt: TGTGCCAGCAGCTTGGCGCAGGGGGTTATGAACACTGAAGCTTTCTTT

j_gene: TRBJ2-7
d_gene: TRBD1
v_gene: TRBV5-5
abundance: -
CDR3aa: CASRLTGGEDEQYF
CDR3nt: TGTGCCAGCAGGCTGACAGGGGGGGAAGACGAGCAGTACTTC

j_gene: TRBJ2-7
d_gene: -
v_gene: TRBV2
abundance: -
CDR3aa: CASRGDSYEQYF
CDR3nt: TGTGCCAGCAGAGGAGACAGCTACGAGCAGTACTTC